This TCR beta chain emerged from a study of T cell responses to AZD1222 COVID-19 vaccine. A remark on this clone: Its specificity is not known.

Here immunoSEQ multiplex PCR was the method, and the copy in TCRdb shows in-frame clones only, minus some. Of 150,000 or so clones in the sample, around 90% were seen once. The CDR3 has 19 amino acids. Study-level findings and limits: Across the whole spike, CD4 TCRs peaked at regions 160-218 and 743-854.

The clonotype was recovered from an adult in good health. The chain carries TRBV1 and TRBJ1-4. TRBV1 counts as a pseudogene. The source material was peripheral blood, sampled on day 0 of AZD1222 vaccination. The CDR3: CTSSQDLGGRILTNEKLFF. The CDR3 DNA reads TGCACCAGCAGCCAAGATCTGGGGGGCCGTATCTTAACTAATGAAAAACTGTTTTTT.